Listed below are T cell receptor beta chains from one sample, sequenced in a study of siplizumab effects on memory and regulatory T cells. Some clones are missing from TCRdb's copy, which holds only in-frame ones; the method was immunoSEQ multiplex PCR. Counted here are 90,000 to 110,000 clones, about 93% occurring once; the ten biggest clones make up approximately 0.32%. Sequenced: CD4+ T cells sorted from blood. The receptors come from a human donor in good health. CDR3s include the opening cysteine and the closing phenylalanine or tryptophan. A D gene is named only where the DNA matches it firmly. For some rows the clone size is stated as once, few or many, or as a class when expanded; others skip it.

D gene: TRBD1
J gene: TRBJ1-2
clone size: -
V gene: TRBV19
CDR3 DNA: TGTGCCAGTAGTCGACAGGGAAACTATGGCTACACCTTC
CDR3 protein: CASSRQGNYGYTF

D gene: TRBD2
J gene: TRBJ2-3
clone size: -
V gene: TRBV7-9
CDR3 DNA: TGTGCCAGCAGCTTACTCCCTAGCGGGGGTCCTAGCACAGATACGCAGTATTTT
CDR3 protein: CASSLLPSGGPSTDTQYF

D gene: -
J gene: TRBJ1-2
clone size: -
V gene: TRBV29-1
CDR3 DNA: TGCAGCGTTATACCGGGACGGAGCTATGGCTACACCTTC
CDR3 protein: CSVIPGRSYGYTF

D gene: -
J gene: TRBJ2-1
clone size: -
V gene: TRBV5-4
CDR3 DNA: TGTGCCAGCAGCCCGGTACAGGGCCGACATGAGCAGTTCTTC
CDR3 protein: CASSPVQGRHEQFF

D gene: -
J gene: TRBJ1-4
clone size: -
V gene: TRBV11-2
CDR3 DNA: TGTGCCAGCAGCCTAAACACCGGGCGTGAAAAACTGTTTTTT
CDR3 protein: CASSLNTGREKLFF

D gene: -
J gene: TRBJ2-4
clone size: -
V gene: TRBV5-8
CDR3 DNA: TGTGCCAGCAGCCTCGGGACAGCCAAAAACATTCAGTACTTC
CDR3 protein: CASSLGTAKNIQYF

D gene: -
J gene: TRBJ1-2
clone size: -
V gene: TRBV18
CDR3 DNA: TGTGCCAGCTCACCCCCCGGGCAGGGCCGCGGGTACACCTTC
CDR3 protein: CASSPPGQGRGYTF

D gene: -
J gene: TRBJ2-7
clone size: -
V gene: TRBV18
CDR3 DNA: TGTGCCAGCTCACCACGTCAGGGAGCGGTCGAGTACTTC
CDR3 protein: CASSPRQGAVEYF

D gene: TRBD2
J gene: TRBJ2-3
clone size: -
V gene: TRBV19
CDR3 DNA: TGTGCCAGTAGTATTGGGACTAGCCATTCGTATTTT
CDR3 protein: CASSIGTSHSYF

D gene: TRBD1
J gene: TRBJ2-1
clone size: -
V gene: TRBV6-5
CDR3 DNA: TGTGCCAGCACCCGGGACAGCTACTCCTACAATGAGCAGTTCTTC
CDR3 protein: CASTRDSYSYNEQFF

D gene: TRBD2
J gene: TRBJ2-3
clone size: -
V gene: TRBV29-1
CDR3 DNA: TGCAGCGTTGATCGGCCTAGCGGGTACACAGATACGCAGTATTTT
CDR3 protein: CSVDRPSGYTDTQYF

D gene: -
J gene: TRBJ2-7
clone size: -
V gene: TRBV7-2
CDR3 DNA: TGTGCCAGCAGCTTAGAGCCGGCGGTAAGCTCCTACGAGCAGTACTTC
CDR3 protein: CASSLEPAVSSYEQYF

D gene: -
J gene: TRBJ2-2
clone size: -
V gene: TRBV2
CDR3 DNA: TGTGCCAGCGGGAAAGGACCAGGCGCCGGGGAGCTGTTTTTT
CDR3 protein: CASGKGPGAGELFF

D gene: TRBD1
J gene: TRBJ1-5
clone size: -
V gene: TRBV7-8
CDR3 DNA: TGTGCCAGCAGCCAGGACAGGTTTCAGCCCCAGCATTTT
CDR3 protein: CASSQDRFQPQHF

D gene: TRBD2
J gene: TRBJ2-3
clone size: -
V gene: TRBV6-4
CDR3 DNA: TGTGCCAGCAGTGAATCTAGCGGAAACACAGATACGCAGTATTTT
CDR3 protein: CASSESSGNTDTQYF

D gene: -
J gene: TRBJ1-4
clone size: -
V gene: TRBV2
CDR3 DNA: TGTGCCAGCAGTGGTGTTCGGTTTGGAGAAAAACTGTTTTTT
CDR3 protein: CASSGVRFGEKLFF

D gene: -
J gene: TRBJ1-1
clone size: -
V gene: TRBV5-1
CDR3 DNA: TGCGCCAGCAGCTTGGGGGGTGGAATGAACACTGAAGCTTTCTTT
CDR3 protein: CASSLGGGMNTEAFF

D gene: TRBD1
J gene: TRBJ1-2
clone size: once
V gene: TRBV5-1
CDR3 DNA: TGCGCCAGCAGCTTGGACGTGACAGGGGGATATGGCTACACCTTC
CDR3 protein: CASSLDVTGGYGYTF

D gene: -
J gene: TRBJ1-2
clone size: once
V gene: TRBV11-2
CDR3 DNA: TGTGCCAGCAGCTTAACGGTGCGGGGCGCGAATCACTATGGCTACACCTTC
CDR3 protein: CASSLTVRGANHYGYTF

D gene: TRBD1
J gene: TRBJ2-1
clone size: -
V gene: TRBV10-1
CDR3 DNA: TGCGCCAGCAGAAAAGAAGGGACAGGGGGTTTGCTGGTCTTC
CDR3 protein: CASRKEGTGGLLVF

D gene: -
J gene: TRBJ2-7
clone size: -
V gene: TRBV10-3
CDR3 DNA: TGTGCCATCAGCCGGGACTCACCCTACGAGCAGTACTTC
CDR3 protein: CAISRDSPYEQYF

D gene: TRBD1
J gene: TRBJ2-7
clone size: -
V gene: TRBV29-1
CDR3 DNA: TGCAGCGTGCGGGGGCACAGGGGGCCCGCCTACGAGCAGTACTTC
CDR3 protein: CSVRGHRGPAYEQYF

D gene: -
J gene: TRBJ2-3
clone size: -
V gene: TRBV18
CDR3 DNA: TGTGCCAGCTCAGATCGAGTGGACCCTGCGGGGATCACAGATACGCAGTATTTT
CDR3 protein: CASSDRVDPAGITDTQYF

D gene: TRBD1
J gene: TRBJ1-2
clone size: -
V gene: TRBV5-1
CDR3 DNA: TGCGCCAGCAGCCCGGGACAGGGGGTGAACTATGGCTACACCTTC
CDR3 protein: CASSPGQGVNYGYTF

D gene: TRBD1
J gene: TRBJ1-2
clone size: -
V gene: TRBV5-1
CDR3 DNA: TGCGCCAGCAACCCGGGACAGGGATCCCATGGCTACACCTTC
CDR3 protein: CASNPGQGSHGYTF

D gene: TRBD1
J gene: TRBJ2-1
clone size: -
V gene: TRBV11-3
CDR3 DNA: TGTGCCAGCAGCGCCCGGACAGGGGCGGCGAATGAGCAGTTCTTC
CDR3 protein: CASSARTGAANEQFF

D gene: -
J gene: TRBJ1-2
clone size: few
V gene: TRBV2
CDR3 DNA: TGTGCCAGCAGTGAAACGGTCTATGGCTACACCTTC
CDR3 protein: CASSETVYGYTF

D gene: -
J gene: TRBJ1-1
clone size: few
V gene: TRBV27
CDR3 DNA: TGTGCCAGCAGGGCCACAGTGAACACTGAAGCTTTCTTT
CDR3 protein: CASRATVNTEAFF

D gene: -
J gene: TRBJ1-2
clone size: -
V gene: TRBV18
CDR3 DNA: TGTGCCAGCTCACCGACAGATACTAACTATGGCTACACCTTC
CDR3 protein: CASSPTDTNYGYTF

D gene: -
J gene: TRBJ1-5
clone size: -
V gene: TRBV30
CDR3 DNA: TGTGCCTGGAGCAAAGACAGGTTCAATCAGCCCCAGCATTTT
CDR3 protein: CAWSKDRFNQPQHF

D gene: TRBD1
J gene: TRBJ2-3
clone size: -
V gene: TRBV5-1
CDR3 DNA: TGCGCCAGCCAGACAGGGGGGGCGAGCACAGATACGCAGTATTTT
CDR3 protein: CASQTGGASTDTQYF

D gene: -
J gene: TRBJ1-4
clone size: -
V gene: TRBV6-1
CDR3 DNA: TGTGCCAGCAGTAAAAACAGCGCCGGTGAAAAACTGTTTTTT
CDR3 protein: CASSKNSAGEKLFF

D gene: -
J gene: TRBJ2-7
clone size: -
V gene: TRBV2
CDR3 DNA: TGTGCCAGCAGCACCCTTGACGAGCAGTACTTC
CDR3 protein: CASSTLDEQYF

D gene: -
J gene: TRBJ2-1
clone size: -
V gene: TRBV6-5
CDR3 DNA: TGTGCCAGCAGTTACTCGGGGCGGATCCGGGAGCAGTTCTTC
CDR3 protein: CASSYSGRIREQFF

D gene: -
J gene: TRBJ2-2
clone size: -
V gene: TRBV5-1
CDR3 DNA: TGCGCCAGCAGCTTGGTCGCGGGGAGGACCGGGGAGCTGTTTTTT
CDR3 protein: CASSLVAGRTGELFF

D gene: -
J gene: TRBJ2-2
clone size: -
V gene: TRBV6-5
CDR3 DNA: TGTGCCAGCACCCAACCAAGCACCGGGGAGCTGTTTTTT
CDR3 protein: CASTQPSTGELFF

D gene: TRBD2
J gene: TRBJ2-1
clone size: -
V gene: TRBV7-2
CDR3 DNA: TGTGCCAGCAGCTCTAGCGGGGGGACCTACAATGAGCAGTTCTTC
CDR3 protein: CASSSSGGTYNEQFF